This is a list of T cell receptor beta chains from one sample in a study of monozygotic twins with inflammatory bowel disease. TCRdb reanalyzed the 5' RACE reads, giving one entry per CDR3 protein sequence and no DNA. The table for this sample gives just over 300,000 distinct CDR3 sequences. The specimen sequenced was blood. Source of these receptors: a human donor with ulcerative colitis or Crohn's disease, or a healthy co-twin of an affected twin (not recorded which). Each CDR3 is given with its conserved first and last residue.

TRBV3-1	TRBJ1-6	CASLGQNKNSPLHF
TRBV14	TRBJ2-7	CASSQVDSDSYEQYF
TRBV29-1	TRBJ2-3	CSARGLAGTPDMQYF
TRBV10-3	TRBJ2-5	CALLAGSQETQYF
TRBV7-2	TRBJ2-7	CASSLSLGDEQYF
TRBV5-1	TRBJ2-1	CPSSLASGVTYNEQFF
TRBV14	TRBJ2-7	CASSQLGTYEQYF
TRBV7-9	TRBJ1-5	CASNLNRGQPQHF
TRBV30	TRBJ1-4	CAWSLDRGEKLFF
TRBV12-3/TRBV12-4	TRBJ1-1	CASSFNRGCFF
TRBV4-1	TRBJ2-3	CASSQDRGLAGVQTDTQYF
TRBV7-2	TRBJ2-3	CASSLQGFADTQYF
TRBV28	TRBJ2-5	CASSSPGLAKETQYF
TRBV29-1	TRBJ1-2	CSVETRAGNYGYTF
TRBV19	TRBJ1-1	CASSPYTGNTEAFF
TRBV30	TRBJ2-7	CAWEKAYEQYF
TRBV10-3	TRBJ2-3	CAISGPKTGDLGTSTDTQYF
TRBV14	TRBJ2-2	CASSRLAGVGGELFF
TRBV20-1	TRBJ2-3	CSATTNGVPLRTQYF
TRBV5-1	TRBJ2-1	CASSPPAYEQFF
TRBV28	TRBJ2-5	CASSPTHSGETQYF
TRBV20-1	TRBJ2-1	CSARGNHNEQFF
TRBV6-5	TRBJ1-2	CASRDRQNYGYTF
TRBV18	TRBJ1-5	CASSTTVVSQPQHF
TRBV6-2/TRBV6-3	TRBJ2-5	CASSDREGKETQYF
TRBV2	TRBJ1-1	CASSAWEMNTEAFF
TRBV24-1	TRBJ2-7	CATSDEGASYEQYF
TRBV12-3/TRBV12-4	TRBJ1-6	CASSLGASNSPLHF
TRBV20-1	TRBJ2-3	CSAATGTHSDTQYF
TRBV30	TRBJ1-5	CAWSKLQGSQPQHF
TRBV5-5	TRBJ1-3	CASSLVQSSGNTIYF
TRBV2	TRBJ1-6	CASRKQGLDNSPLHF
TRBV27	TRBJ1-2	CASSLYGHPSGYGYTF
TRBV12-3/TRBV12-4	TRBJ2-7	CASSFQGAAGEQYF
TRBV7-2	TRBJ1-6	CASSPLLGNSPLHF
TRBV7-9	TRBJ1-1	CASSHYRDSTEAFF
TRBV24-1	TRBJ1-2	CATQGRVNYGYTF
TRBV10-3	TRBJ2-3	CAISQELASTDTQYF
TRBV6-5	TRBJ1-2	CASSYNLRQTNYGYTF
TRBV7-3	TRBJ2-3	CASSLTSALLTDTQYF
TRBV5-1	TRBJ1-4	CASRQGSNEKLFF
TRBV7-9	TRBJ2-1	CASSLGRFEQFF
TRBV28	TRBJ2-7	CASSSPGTSGRWWEQYF
TRBV4-2	TRBJ1-2	CASRGTGTPGGYTF
TRBV28	TRBJ2-7	CASSHRTGTGDSYEQYF
TRBV12-3/TRBV12-4	TRBJ2-3	CASTLGGGRSDTQYF
TRBV10-3	TRBJ1-3	CAISEGNTIYF
TRBV12-3/TRBV12-4	TRBJ1-2	CASSLNGGDGYTF
TRBV10-3	TRBJ2-7	CAITPTGVHEQYF